Listed below are T cell receptor beta chains from one sample, sequenced in a study of cytomegalovirus exposure and HLA in healthy donors. The protocol was immunoSEQ multiplex PCR, while the TCRdb copy is restricted to in-frame clones and leaves out a portion. The sample lists more than 250,000 clones, approximately 90% occurring once. Sequenced sample: PBMCs. The origin of the receptors is a woman aged 18-30 years in good health and CMV-seronegative. CDR3s include the opening cysteine and the closing phenylalanine or tryptophan. Each record gives: D gene, V gene, CDR3 protein. A D gene is named only where the DNA matches it firmly.

d_call: TRBD2; v_call: TRBV11-1; cdr3_aa: CASSGLAGVSSYEQYF
d_call: -; v_call: TRBV30; cdr3_aa: CAWGADLNTEAFF
d_call: -; v_call: TRBV7-9; cdr3_aa: CASSPTGSSGNTIYF
d_call: -; v_call: TRBV28; cdr3_aa: CASSFHPGEAFF
d_call: TRBD2; v_call: TRBV7-9; cdr3_aa: CASSPQIAGAGDTQYF
d_call: -; v_call: TRBV9; cdr3_aa: CASSVGQVSYEQYF
d_call: TRBD1; v_call: TRBV5-6; cdr3_aa: CASSSTGGDEQYF
d_call: TRBD1; v_call: TRBV29-1; cdr3_aa: CSVEDPGQGAFF
d_call: -; v_call: TRBV7-9; cdr3_aa: CASSFENILNTEAFF
d_call: TRBD2; v_call: TRBV5-4; cdr3_aa: CAMGGSGEGNEQFF
d_call: TRBD1; v_call: TRBV27; cdr3_aa: CASSLLRTGGTGELFF
d_call: TRBD2; v_call: TRBV11-2; cdr3_aa: CASSSRLAGLGYEQYF
d_call: -; v_call: TRBV4-2; cdr3_aa: CASSQLGGGGPDTQYF
d_call: TRBD2; v_call: TRBV29-1; cdr3_aa: CSSGLAGDPGEQFF
d_call: -; v_call: TRBV13; cdr3_aa: CASSLGRVTGELFF
d_call: -; v_call: TRBV13; cdr3_aa: CASSLGSREQYF
d_call: TRBD2; v_call: TRBV19; cdr3_aa: CASSIVGGTTPYEQYF
d_call: TRBD2; v_call: TRBV29-1; cdr3_aa: CSSGGTSGRRASNEQFF
d_call: -; v_call: TRBV9; cdr3_aa: CASSVSAGLSDTQYF
d_call: -; v_call: TRBV9; cdr3_aa: CASSVEQGRTDTQYF
d_call: -; v_call: TRBV5-1; cdr3_aa: CASSSGETQYF
d_call: TRBD1; v_call: TRBV6-5; cdr3_aa: CASSYTQGAIGYTF
d_call: TRBD2; v_call: TRBV27; cdr3_aa: CASSLYGLVTGGELFF
d_call: TRBD1; v_call: TRBV6-6; cdr3_aa: CASSWDRPRDEQYF
d_call: TRBD1; v_call: TRBV19; cdr3_aa: CASSIETGAYEQYF
d_call: -; v_call: TRBV9; cdr3_aa: CASSFRDTYTEAFF
d_call: TRBD1; v_call: TRBV7-3; cdr3_aa: CASSSHPGGGNTIYF
d_call: TRBD2; v_call: TRBV28; cdr3_aa: CASSTPAGVNEQYF
d_call: -; v_call: TRBV10-3; cdr3_aa: CAISESTSSGEQYF
d_call: TRBD1; v_call: TRBV5-4; cdr3_aa: CASTIVGQGAFTDTQYF
d_call: TRBD2; v_call: TRBV5-1; cdr3_aa: CASSLGSGSPTYEQYF
d_call: -; v_call: TRBV27; cdr3_aa: CASSPERVRETQYF
d_call: TRBD2; v_call: TRBV9; cdr3_aa: CASSAGTSSLTDTQYF
d_call: -; v_call: TRBV9; cdr3_aa: CASSGPVINEQFF
d_call: -; v_call: TRBV11-2; cdr3_aa: CASSPRLGGEKLFF
d_call: -; v_call: TRBV2; cdr3_aa: CASSAGVDEKLFF
d_call: -; v_call: TRBV29-1; cdr3_aa: CSVVGRESYEQYF
d_call: -; v_call: TRBV29-1; cdr3_aa: CSVDPGEKWFF
d_call: TRBD2; v_call: TRBV13; cdr3_aa: CASSPLTSGSYEQYF
d_call: TRBD1; v_call: TRBV5-4; cdr3_aa: CASSLGAGGEQYF
d_call: TRBD2; v_call: TRBV7-7; cdr3_aa: CASSSFLLAGGPPETQYF
d_call: TRBD2; v_call: TRBV18; cdr3_aa: CASSPLTSIDEQFF
d_call: TRBD1; v_call: TRBV29-1; cdr3_aa: CSAVGQGYNEQFF
d_call: -; v_call: TRBV2; cdr3_aa: CASSESGMGNQPQHF
d_call: -; v_call: TRBV27; cdr3_aa: CASSFWRGGEEAFF
d_call: -; v_call: TRBV7-3; cdr3_aa: CASSSREPINEQFF
d_call: -; v_call: TRBV5-6; cdr3_aa: CASSFRMAAQYF
d_call: -; v_call: TRBV27; cdr3_aa: CASSFSVSTGVSYGYTF
d_call: -; v_call: TRBV6-5; cdr3_aa: CASSLRPGGYNEQFF
d_call: TRBD2; v_call: TRBV19; cdr3_aa: CASRISGITPGELFF
d_call: -; v_call: TRBV14; cdr3_aa: CASSQDGGDTYEQYF
d_call: TRBD2; v_call: TRBV28; cdr3_aa: CASSPSGVSSYEQYF
d_call: -; v_call: TRBV7-7; cdr3_aa: CASSFGSGSWGETQYF
d_call: TRBD1; v_call: TRBV7-3; cdr3_aa: CASSTGQAIMNTEAFF
d_call: -; v_call: TRBV27; cdr3_aa: CASSQLLDGGPYEQYF